This section outlines one T cell receptor (beta chain) sequence together with its context. The sample belongs to a study of blood T cell repertoires in COVID-19. In the study overall: From T cells, B-cell-depleted T cells, or PBMCs came the material, which was cDNA or gDNA.

Original analysis: Counts of nucleated cells, estimated from reference gene primer amplification, were obtained. The data were produced by immunoSEQ multiplex PCR, yet TCRdb's version contains in-frame clones alone and is incomplete. V, J and clone size derive from that table, while D and trimming were established from the DNA sequence. This table has tens of thousands of clones, roughly four fifths appearing once. Germline V gene sequence: CDR1 SNHLY, CDR2 FYNNEI. The CDR3 contains 14 residues. J gave up 5 bases and V 2 bases, and 5 bases lay outside the gene matches. Sequencing used peripheral blood. This receptor was identified in a woman of 80 years or more with acute or convalescent COVID-19. The gene calls are TRBV2 and TRBJ1-2; 7 bases align to TRBD1. The CDR3 coding sequence is TGTGCCAGCAGTGAATCTCCGGGACAGTATGGCTACACCTTC. Translating gives CASSESPGQYGYTF.